These T cell receptor beta chains were read from a single sample in a study of blood T cell repertoires in COVID-19. Some clones are missing from TCRdb's copy, which holds only in-frame ones; the method was immunoSEQ multiplex PCR. The sample lists 300,000 or so clones, roughly nine tenths seen once, with 2.9% in the top ten. Material: PBMCs or T cells enriched from blood (not recorded which). The receptors originated from a woman between 45 and 60 years old who had been exposed to COVID-19. Both conserved end residues are part of each CDR3. Each record gives: J gene, V gene, D gene, CDR3 length, clone size, CDR3 protein, CDR3 DNA. D genes are given only for firm matches. The listing skips clone size in some rows; elsewhere it reads once, few, many or a size class.

j_gene: TRBJ1-3
v_gene: TRBV21-1
d_gene: NA
len: 15
abundance: few
CDR3aa: CASLRAGFSGNTIYF
CDR3nt: TGTGCCAGCCTCAGGGCAGGATTCTCTGGAAACACCATATATTTT

j_gene: TRBJ2-1
v_gene: TRBV28
d_gene: TRBD1
len: 13
abundance: NA
CDR3aa: CASSRQGHNEQFF
CDR3nt: TGTGCCAGCAGTAGACAGGGACACAATGAGCAGTTCTTC

j_gene: TRBJ1-2
v_gene: TRBV5-6
d_gene: NA
len: 12
abundance: NA
CDR3aa: CASSLGLSIGAF
CDR3nt: TGTGCCAGCAGCTTGGGTTTGAGTATTGGTGCCTTC

j_gene: TRBJ2-5
v_gene: TRBV6-2/TRBV6-3
d_gene: NA
len: 12
abundance: NA
CDR3aa: CASRYEVGTQYF
CDR3nt: TGTGCCAGCAGATACGAGGTTGGGACCCAGTACTTC

j_gene: TRBJ2-2
v_gene: TRBV5-1
d_gene: TRBD2
len: 13
abundance: NA
CDR3aa: CASSLAGVGELFF
CDR3nt: TGCGCCAGCAGCTTAGCGGGGGTCGGGGAGCTGTTTTTT

j_gene: TRBJ2-4
v_gene: TRBV7-2
d_gene: NA
len: 14
abundance: NA
CDR3aa: CASSPPWAGNIQYF
CDR3nt: TGTGCCAGCAGCCCCCCCTGGGCAGGAAACATTCAGTACTTC

j_gene: TRBJ2-1
v_gene: TRBV12-3/TRBV12-4
d_gene: NA
len: 12
abundance: NA
CDR3aa: CASSFKQGEQFF
CDR3nt: TGTGCCAGCAGTTTCAAACAGGGAGAGCAGTTCTTC

j_gene: TRBJ1-1
v_gene: TRBV7-9
d_gene: TRBD1
len: 16
abundance: NA
CDR3aa: CASSSQGRPANTEAFF
CDR3nt: TGTGCCAGCAGCTCACAGGGGAGGCCGGCGAACACTGAAGCTTTCTTT

j_gene: TRBJ1-6
v_gene: TRBV6-1
d_gene: NA
len: 14
abundance: NA
CDR3aa: CASSEGRGNSPLHF
CDR3nt: TGTGCCAGCAGTGAGGGGAGGGGTAATTCACCCCTCCACTTT

j_gene: TRBJ2-4
v_gene: TRBV5-6
d_gene: NA
len: 12
abundance: NA
CDR3aa: CASSLDGGWQYF
CDR3nt: TGTGCCAGCAGCTTGGATGGGGGCTGGCAGTACTTC

j_gene: TRBJ1-3
v_gene: TRBV5-1
d_gene: NA
len: 15
abundance: NA
CDR3aa: CASSLAGVTGNTIYF
CDR3nt: TGCGCCAGCAGCTTGGCCGGGGTTACCGGAAACACCATATATTTT

j_gene: TRBJ2-3
v_gene: TRBV5-1
d_gene: NA
len: 16
abundance: NA
CDR3aa: CASSLQPSEGTDTQYF
CDR3nt: TGCGCCAGCAGCTTGCAACCTAGCGAAGGAACAGATACGCAGTATTTT

j_gene: TRBJ2-6
v_gene: TRBV7-6
d_gene: NA
len: 17
abundance: NA
CDR3aa: CASSLIGSHSGANVLTF
CDR3nt: TGTGCCAGCAGCTTAATCGGTTCCCACTCTGGGGCCAACGTCCTGACTTTC

j_gene: TRBJ1-2
v_gene: TRBV5-8
d_gene: NA
len: 12
abundance: once
CDR3aa: CASSLVRGGYTF
CDR3nt: TGTGCCAGCAGCTTGGTAAGGGGTGGCTACACCTTC

j_gene: TRBJ1-5
v_gene: TRBV7-8
d_gene: TRBD1
len: 15
abundance: NA
CDR3aa: CASSLDRAVRQPQHF
CDR3nt: TGTGCCAGCAGCCTGGACAGGGCAGTACGTCAGCCCCAGCATTTT

j_gene: TRBJ1-6
v_gene: TRBV7-9
d_gene: NA
len: 17
abundance: NA
CDR3aa: CASSLGNRVGLNSPLHF
CDR3nt: TGTGCCAGCAGCTTAGGGAACAGGGTAGGCCTTAATTCACCCCTCCACTTT

j_gene: TRBJ2-1
v_gene: TRBV7-2
d_gene: NA
len: 16
abundance: once
CDR3aa: CASSLDRLGRDNEQFF
CDR3nt: TGTGCCAGCAGCTTAGATCGGCTAGGGCGGGACAATGAGCAGTTCTTC

j_gene: TRBJ2-1
v_gene: TRBV13
d_gene: TRBD2
len: 15
abundance: NA
CDR3aa: CASSLQRGARNEQFF
CDR3nt: TGTGCCAGCAGCTTGCAGCGGGGGGCGAGAAATGAGCAGTTCTTC

j_gene: TRBJ1-2
v_gene: TRBV3-1/TRBV3-2
d_gene: TRBD1
len: 14
abundance: NA
CDR3aa: CASSQDNRGAGYTF
CDR3nt: TGTGCCAGCAGCCAAGATAACAGGGGGGCCGGCTACACCTTC

j_gene: TRBJ2-6
v_gene: TRBV5-1
d_gene: NA
len: 17
abundance: NA
CDR3aa: CASSNGQNPNGANVLTF
CDR3nt: TGCGCCAGCAGCAACGGACAGAATCCTAACGGGGCCAACGTCCTGACTTTC

j_gene: TRBJ2-7
v_gene: TRBV28
d_gene: NA
len: 15
abundance: NA
CDR3aa: CASILGAVGAYEQYF
CDR3nt: TGTGCCAGCATCCTGGGGGCAGTGGGGGCCTACGAGCAGTACTTC

j_gene: TRBJ1-2
v_gene: TRBV6-5
d_gene: TRBD1
len: 15
abundance: NA
CDR3aa: CASSRAPQGAWGYTF
CDR3nt: TGTGCCAGCAGCCGCGCGCCTCAGGGGGCGTGGGGCTACACCTTC

j_gene: TRBJ1-2
v_gene: TRBV2
d_gene: NA
len: 13
abundance: NA
CDR3aa: CASMTDSIYGYTF
CDR3nt: TGTGCCAGCATGACGGACAGTATTTATGGCTACACCTTC

j_gene: TRBJ2-7
v_gene: TRBV5-1
d_gene: NA
len: 13
abundance: NA
CDR3aa: CASSLESGYEQYF
CDR3nt: TGCGCCAGCAGCTTGGAGTCCGGCTACGAGCAGTACTTC

j_gene: TRBJ2-4
v_gene: TRBV7-2
d_gene: NA
len: 14
abundance: NA
CDR3aa: CASSLGGGRPIQYF
CDR3nt: TGTGCCAGCAGCTTAGGAGGAGGGAGGCCCATTCAGTACTTC

j_gene: TRBJ2-7
v_gene: TRBV19
d_gene: NA
len: 14
abundance: once
CDR3aa: CASSIDAGLYEQYF
CDR3nt: TGTGCCAGTAGTATAGACGCAGGACTATACGAGCAGTACTTC

j_gene: TRBJ2-5
v_gene: TRBV14
d_gene: NA
len: 15
abundance: NA
CDR3aa: CASSQDRGGAETQYF
CDR3nt: TGTGCCAGCAGCCAAGATCGTGGGGGGGCGGAGACCCAGTACTTC

j_gene: TRBJ2-3
v_gene: TRBV28
d_gene: TRBD2
len: 16
abundance: NA
CDR3aa: CASSLWAGGHTDTQYF
CDR3nt: TGTGCCAGCAGTTTATGGGCGGGGGGGCACACAGATACGCAGTATTTT

j_gene: TRBJ1-6
v_gene: TRBV5-4
d_gene: NA
len: 15
abundance: NA
CDR3aa: CASTLGGARDSPLHF
CDR3nt: TGTGCCAGCACCCTCGGGGGGGCGAGGGATTCACCCCTCCACTTT